Detailed here is one TCR beta chain. This CDR3 region has 13 residues. V was cut by 4 bases and J by 5 bases, with 11 bases left in between. CDR1 SNHLY and CDR2 FYNNEI come from the germline V gene. TCRdb used MiXCR to reprocess the RT-PCR reads, holding one entry per CDR3 protein. This table has around 700,000 distinct CDR3 sequences, approximately 14% appearing once. What was sequenced was memory CD4+ T cells from blood. The genes are TRBV2 and TRBJ2-5; D gene ambiguous. The clonotype originates from a female donor in good health, serving as a healthy control. Here the CDR3 DNA reads TGTGCCAGCAGTGGTGGTAGCAGGGAGACCCAGTACTTC. This sequence encodes CASSGGSRETQYF.